A single sample gave rise to the 20 T cell receptor beta chains below, sequenced in a study of T cell responses to AZD1222 COVID-19 vaccine (dated by TCRdb to 2020 to 2023). The receptor library was made with the immunoSEQ multiplex PCR assay. Imported from immuneACCESS, the table was reduced by TCRdb to in-frame sequences with V and J called. These copies leave out some clones; in studies compared against another copy, an unresolved V gene accounts for under half, and the cause of the remainder is not known. This sample holds around 180,000 clones; 85% to 90% were observed only once. The leading ten clones occupy roughly 6% of the sample. This sample's time point label indicates: baseline before first vaccination. Material: peripheral blood, obtained on day 0 of AZD1222 vaccination. These receptors originate from an adult in good health.

The gene calls are TRBV7-8 and TRBJ2-3, with D perhaps TRBD2 (6 bases). With 5 bases removed from V and 6 bases from J, the gap between germline ends came to 18 bases. This CDR3 has 15 residues. The V gene's germline CDR1 is SGHVS and CDR2 FQNEAQ. The CDR3 sequence is CASSPGTHLADTQYF. The CDR3 nucleotides read TGTGCCAGCAGCCCTGGGACTCACCTCGCCGATACGCAGTATTTT.

J is TRBJ1-5 and V is TRBV18; D uncertain. V lost 5 bases, J lost 7 bases, and 18 bases lay in between. This CDR3 is built from 15 residues. From germline, CDR1 is KGHSH and CDR2 LQKENI. CDR3 region: CASSVAVAVYQPQHF. In DNA, the CDR3 is TGTGCCAGCTCAGTAGCTGTGGCAGTTTACCAGCCCCAGCATTTT.

This clone was found once. The chain recombines TRBV24-1 with TRBJ1-2; the D gene is possibly TRBD1 (5 bases). This CDR3 is built from 12 residues. The germline V gene encodes CDR1 KGHDR and CDR2 SFDVKD. V lost 5 bases to trimming and J lost 4 bases, with 7 bases between them. The CDR3 region has the DNA TGTGCCACCAGTGCCCAGGGCTATGGCTACACCTTC. It yields the protein CATSAQGYGYTF.

The rearrangement joins TRBV29-1 to TRBJ2-3; 11 bases agree with TRBD2. Germline trimming cut 6 bases from V and 3 bases from J; bases unmatched to any gene: 8. The CDR3 covers 15 residues. In germline, CDR1 is SQVTM, CDR2 ANQGSEA. CDR3 in DNA: TGCAGCGTGACTCGACTAGCGGGAAAAACAGATACGCAGTATTTT. Translation: CSVTRLAGKTDTQYF.

The genes are TRBV5-4 and TRBJ1-6, with TRBD1 matching 7 bases. CDR3 length: 14 amino acids. Trimming at V came to 5 bases and at J to 6 bases, leaving 5 bases not matched to a gene. From germline, CDR1 is SGHNT and CDR2 YYREEE (reference sequence). The CDR3 protein is CASSLDRANSPLHF. The CDR3 DNA reads TGTGCCAGCAGTTTAGACAGGGCTAATTCACCCCTCCACTTT.

This sequence joins TRBV2 and TRBJ2-3; D tentatively fits TRBD1 or TRBD2 (5 bases each). Trimming cost V 2 bases and J 0 bases, with 18 bases left between them. The CDR3 is 18 amino acids. From germline, CDR1 is SNHLY and CDR2 FYNNEI. The CDR3, as DNA: TGTGCCAGCAGTGAAATCTCGGCCGGGGCGTTTAGCACAGATACGCAGTATTTT. It yields the protein CASSEISAGAFSTDTQYF.

This clone has just one count. The chain combines TRBV5-5 with TRBJ2-5, with no clear D. The CDR3 length is 16 residues. Germline lookup yields CDR1 SGHKS and CDR2 YYEKEE (reference sequence). Trimming shortened V by 3 bases and J by 5 bases, and 20 bases separated the two germline ends. The CDR3 sequence: CASSSGLVFLGETQYF. CDR3 DNA: TGTGCCAGCAGCTCAGGCCTAGTGTTCTTGGGGGAGACCCAGTACTTC.

The chain uses TRBV3-1 (or the pseudogene TRBV3-2) and TRBJ2-1, with D maybe TRBD2 (5 bases). The V gene lost 6 bases and the J gene lost 7 bases, with 19 bases spanning the gap. The CDR3 runs to 15 residues. Looked up from germline, CDR1 is LGHDT and CDR2 is YNNKEL (reference sequence). DNA for the CDR3: TGTGCCAGCAGTCCTACGTCCGGAGGAAGAAATGAGCAGTTCTTC. It encodes CASSPTSGGRNEQFF.

The chain joins TRBV11-3 to TRBJ2-7; 9 nucleotides align to TRBD1. Germline-derived CDR1 and CDR2 are SGHNT and YENEEA. The CDR3 is 16 amino acids. The V and J ends lost 5 bases and 0 bases, in that order; junction bases with no gene match: 8. CDR3 bases: TGTGCCAGCAGCCCCGGGGGACAGGGAAACTCCTACGAGCAGTACTTC. It specifies CASSPGGQGNSYEQYF.

V and J are TRBV6-5 and TRBJ2-7, with 10 bases aligning to TRBD2. With 2 bases clipped from V and 3 bases from J, the junction kept 4 bases outside the gene matches. The CDR3 extends over 15 amino acids. Germline-derived CDR1 and CDR2 are MNHEY and SVGAGI. The CDR3 sequence is CASSYMRTSGYEQYF. The CDR3 region has the DNA TGTGCCAGCAGTTACATGAGGACTAGCGGCTACGAGCAGTACTTC.

The chain has TRBV5-3 and TRBJ1-5, with 7 nucleotides matching TRBD1. TRBV5-3 is annotated as an ORF whose role is uncertain. This CDR3 is 16 amino acids long. J was trimmed by 4 bases and V by 1 base; bases with no gene match: 8. CDR3 sequence (DNA): TGTGCCAGAAGCTTGAAGGGGACAGTGGAAAATCAGCCCCAGCATTTT. As protein: CARSLKGTVENQPQHF.

This chain uses TRBV5-1 with TRBJ1-2, with D maybe TRBD1 (6 bases). Germline V gene data show CDR1 as SGHRS and CDR2 as YFSETQ. The CDR3 consists of 15 residues. V was shortened by 0 bases and J by 3 bases, with 12 bases between the two germline ends. CDR3 DNA: TGCGCCAGCAGCTTGGGTCTGAGACAGGACTATGGCTACACCTTC. Its translation: CASSLGLRQDYGYTF. Full variable domain (rest looked up from reference TRBV5-1 and TRBJ1-2): KAGVTQTPRYLIKTRGQQVTLSCSPISGHRSVSWYQQTPGQGLQFLFEYFSETQRNKGNFPGRFSGRQFSNSRSEMNVSTLELGDSALYLCASSLGLRQDYGYTFGSGTRLTVV.

V gene TRBV3-1 (or the pseudogene TRBV3-2) combines with J gene TRBJ1-1; D possibly corresponds to TRBD1 (6 bases). Germline CDR1 LGHDT, CDR2 YNNKEL (reference sequence). The V gene lost 2 bases and the J gene lost 2 bases, with 12 bases spanning the gap. The length of the CDR3 is 15 residues. In DNA, the CDR3 is TGTGCCAGCAGCCAAAAGGGGGGCGGAAACACTGAAGCTTTCTTT. This codes for CASSQKGGGNTEAFF.

The genes are TRBV10-3 and TRBJ2-7, with TRBD1 matching over 9 bases. Per germline, CDR1 ENHRY and CDR2 SYGVKD. The V segment lost 4 bases and the J segment 7 bases; nucleotides outside the gene matches: 8. This CDR3 is 14 amino acids long. CDR3 sequence reads: CAISARQGDEEQYF. The CDR3 DNA reads TGTGCCATCAGTGCTAGACAGGGGGACGAGGAGCAGTACTTC.

The rearrangement joins TRBV27 to TRBJ1-6; D gene uncertain. V dropped 3 bases and J dropped 7 bases, with 13 bases sitting between them. There are 15 residues in the CDR3. Germline loops: CDR1 MNHEY, CDR2 SMNVEV (reference sequence). CDR3 protein: CASSFCGLGNSPLHF. The CDR3 nucleotides read TGTGCCAGCAGTTTTTGTGGGCTCGGGAATTCACCCCTCCACTTT.

The chain links TRBV7-9 to TRBJ1-6, with D possibly TRBD1 on 6 matching bases. V lost 5 bases and J lost 5, with 16 bases in between. This CDR3 comprises 16 residues. Germline V CDR1 and CDR2: SEHNR, FQNEAQ (reference sequence). CDR3 DNA sequence: TGTGCCAGCAGCGTTGCGACAGGAGTCGATAATTCACCCCTCCACTTT. This encodes CASSVATGVDNSPLHF. Complete variable domain (other parts from reference TRBV7-9 and TRBJ1-6): DTGVSQNPRHKITKRGQNVTFRCDPISEHNRLYWYRQTLGQGPEFLTYFQNEAQLEKSRLLSDRFSAERPKGSFSTLEIQRTEQGDSAMYLCASSVATGVDNSPLHFGNGTRLTVT.

The chain joins TRBV24-1 to TRBJ1-5; tentatively, D is TRBD1 (6 bases). This CDR3 is built from 14 residues. V was pared by 2 bases and J by 7 bases, with 11 bases between. Germline CDR1 is KGHDR and CDR2 is SFDVKD. CDR3 amino acids: CATSDSQGSQPQHF. DNA of the CDR3: TGTGCCACCAGTGATTCACAGGGCTCCCAGCCCCAGCATTTT.

The rearrangement uses TRBV2 and TRBJ2-5; 11 bases align to TRBD2. The CDR3 contains 13 residues. V was clipped by 7 bases and J by 4 bases; unmatched bases: 2. Germline V gene data show CDR1 as SNHLY and CDR2 as FYNNEI. Here the CDR3 reads CASIAGGRETQYF. In DNA, the CDR3 is TGTGCCAGCATAGCGGGGGGGCGAGAGACCCAGTACTTC.

This chain links TRBV7-2 with TRBJ2-2; D gene ambiguous. V lost 1 base to trimming and J lost 4 bases, with 4 bases between them. Germline loops: CDR1 SGHTA, CDR2 FQGNSA. This CDR3 is built from 13 residues. The CDR3 loop is CASSLDSTGELFF. CDR3 nucleotides: TGTGCCAGCAGCTTAGACTCCACCGGGGAGCTGTTTTTT.

This clone has just a few counts. The chain's CDR3 is CASSFWTSGGYEQFF. The CDR3 bases are TGCGCCAGCAGCTTCTGGACTAGCGGGGGCTATGAGCAGTTCTTC. The chain uses TRBV5-1 and TRBJ2-1, with 13 bases fitting TRBD2. Germline-derived CDR1 and CDR2 are SGHRS and YFSETQ. CDR3 length equals 15 residues. Losses at the gene ends were 2 bases for V and 8 bases for J; bases not matched to a gene: 4. Variable domain in full (rest from reference TRBV5-1 and TRBJ2-1): KAGVTQTPRYLIKTRGQQVTLSCSPISGHRSVSWYQQTPGQGLQFLFEYFSETQRNKGNFPGRFSGRQFSNSRSEMNVSTLELGDSALYLCASSFWTSGGYEQFFGPGTRLTVL.